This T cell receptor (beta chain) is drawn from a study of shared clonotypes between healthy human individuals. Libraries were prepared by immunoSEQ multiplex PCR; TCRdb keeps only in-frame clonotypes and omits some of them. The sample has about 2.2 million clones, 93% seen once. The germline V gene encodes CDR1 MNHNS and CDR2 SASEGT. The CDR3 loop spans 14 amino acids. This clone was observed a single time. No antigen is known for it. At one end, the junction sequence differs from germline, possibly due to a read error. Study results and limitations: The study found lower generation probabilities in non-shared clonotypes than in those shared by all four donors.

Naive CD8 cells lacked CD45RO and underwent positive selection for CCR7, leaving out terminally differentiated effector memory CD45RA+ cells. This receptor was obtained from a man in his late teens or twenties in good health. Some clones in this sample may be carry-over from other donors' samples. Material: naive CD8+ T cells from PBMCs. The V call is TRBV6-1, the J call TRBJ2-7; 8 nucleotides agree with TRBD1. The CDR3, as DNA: TGTACCAGCAGTGGTCGGACAGGGCCCTACGAGCAGTACTTC. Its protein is CTSSGRTGPYEQYF.